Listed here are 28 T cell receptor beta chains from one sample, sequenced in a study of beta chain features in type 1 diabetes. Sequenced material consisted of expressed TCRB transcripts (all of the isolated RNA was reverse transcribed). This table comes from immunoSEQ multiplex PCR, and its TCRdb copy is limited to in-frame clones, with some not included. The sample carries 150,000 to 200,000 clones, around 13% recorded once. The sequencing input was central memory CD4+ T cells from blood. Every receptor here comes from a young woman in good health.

CDR3 nucleotides: TGTGCCAGCAGCCCTAGACTCCTGGGCAATGAGCAGTTCTTC. Encoded protein: CASSPRLLGNEQFF. V and J are TRBV5-4 and TRBJ2-1, with D hard to call. This CDR3 spans 14 amino acids. V lost 4 bases and J 6 bases, leaving 14 bases between the germline ends. Per the germline V gene, CDR1 is SGHNT and CDR2 is YYREEE (reference sequence).

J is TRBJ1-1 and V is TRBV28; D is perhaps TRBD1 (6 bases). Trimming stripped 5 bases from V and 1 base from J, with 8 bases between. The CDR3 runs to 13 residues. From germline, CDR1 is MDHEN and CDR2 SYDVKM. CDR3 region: CASSTQGNTEAFF. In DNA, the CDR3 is TGTGCCAGCAGTACACAGGGGAACACTGAAGCTTTCTTT.

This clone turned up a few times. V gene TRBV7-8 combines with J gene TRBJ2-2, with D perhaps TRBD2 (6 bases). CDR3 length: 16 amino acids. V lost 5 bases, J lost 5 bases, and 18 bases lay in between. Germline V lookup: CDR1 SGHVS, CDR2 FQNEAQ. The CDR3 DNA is TGTGCCAGCAGCCCGGAGGGTCGAGCGAGGACCGGGGAGCTGTTTTTT. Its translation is CASSPEGRARTGELFF.

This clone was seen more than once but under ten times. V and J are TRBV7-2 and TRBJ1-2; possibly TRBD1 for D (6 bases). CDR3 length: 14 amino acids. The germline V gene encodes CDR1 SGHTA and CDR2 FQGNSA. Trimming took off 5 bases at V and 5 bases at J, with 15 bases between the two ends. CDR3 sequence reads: CASSPQGGGYGYTF. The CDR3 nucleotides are TGTGCCAGCAGCCCACAGGGTGGGGGTTATGGCTACACCTTC.

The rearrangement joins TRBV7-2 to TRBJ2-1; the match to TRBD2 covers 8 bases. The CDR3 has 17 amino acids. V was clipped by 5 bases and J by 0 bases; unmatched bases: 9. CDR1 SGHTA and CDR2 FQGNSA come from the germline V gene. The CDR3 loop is CASSTATSVYSYNEQFF. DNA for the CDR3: TGTGCCAGCAGCACTGCGACTAGCGTGTACTCCTACAATGAGCAGTTCTTC.

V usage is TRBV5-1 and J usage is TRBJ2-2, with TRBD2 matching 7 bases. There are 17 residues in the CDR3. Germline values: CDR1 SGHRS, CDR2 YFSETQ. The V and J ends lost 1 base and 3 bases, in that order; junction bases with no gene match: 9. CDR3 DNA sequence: TGCGCCAGCAGCTTGAGTCCCCCGAGCGGGGACACCGGGGAGCTGTTTTTT. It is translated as CASSLSPPSGDTGELFF.

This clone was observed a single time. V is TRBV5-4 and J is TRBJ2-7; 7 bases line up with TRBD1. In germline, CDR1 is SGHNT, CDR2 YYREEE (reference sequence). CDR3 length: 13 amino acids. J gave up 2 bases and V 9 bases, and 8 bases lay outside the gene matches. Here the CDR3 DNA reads TGTGCCATTCAACAGGGGTCCGCCTACGAGCAGTACTTC. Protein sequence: CAIQQGSAYEQYF. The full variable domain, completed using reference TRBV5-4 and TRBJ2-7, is ETGVTQSPTHLIKTRGQQVTLRCSSQSGHNTVSWYQQALGQGPQFIFQYYREEENGRGNFPPRFSGLQFPNYSSELNVNALELDDSALYLCAIQQGSAYEQYFGPGTRLTVT.

CDR3 DNA sequence: TGTGCCAGCAGCATAAATAACGGACAGGGGGAGACCCAGTACTTC. It encodes CASSINNGQGETQYF. The chain uses TRBV7-3 and TRBJ2-5; 9 bases line up with TRBD1. With 5 bases clipped from V and 5 bases from J, the junction kept 9 bases outside the gene matches. Germline CDR1 is SGHTA and CDR2 is FQGTGA. This CDR3 is 15 amino acids long.

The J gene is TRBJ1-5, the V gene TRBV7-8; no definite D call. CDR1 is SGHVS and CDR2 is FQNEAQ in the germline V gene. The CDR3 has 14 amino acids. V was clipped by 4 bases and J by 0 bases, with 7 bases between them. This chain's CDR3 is CASSSQVSNQPQHF. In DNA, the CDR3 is TGTGCCAGCAGCTCCCAGGTTAGCAATCAGCCCCAGCATTTT.

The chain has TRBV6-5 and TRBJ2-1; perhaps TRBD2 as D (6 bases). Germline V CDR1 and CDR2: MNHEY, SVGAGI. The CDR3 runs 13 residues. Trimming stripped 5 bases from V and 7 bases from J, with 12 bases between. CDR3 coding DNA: TGTGCCAGCAGTGAAGATCGGGGGAATGAGCAGTTCTTC. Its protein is CASSEDRGNEQFF.

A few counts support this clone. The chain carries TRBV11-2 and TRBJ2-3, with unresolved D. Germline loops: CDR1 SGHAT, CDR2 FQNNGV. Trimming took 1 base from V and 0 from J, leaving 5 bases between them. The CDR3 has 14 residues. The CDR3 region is CASSLAGSTDTQYF. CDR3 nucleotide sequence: TGTGCCAGCAGCTTAGCCGGGAGCACAGATACGCAGTATTTT.

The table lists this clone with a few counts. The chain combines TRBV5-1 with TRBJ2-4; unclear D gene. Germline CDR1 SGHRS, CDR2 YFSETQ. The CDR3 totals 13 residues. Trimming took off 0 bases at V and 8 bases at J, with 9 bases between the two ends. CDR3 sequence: CASSLAGQDIQYF. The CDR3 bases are TGCGCCAGCAGCTTGGCTGGCCAAGACATTCAGTACTTC.

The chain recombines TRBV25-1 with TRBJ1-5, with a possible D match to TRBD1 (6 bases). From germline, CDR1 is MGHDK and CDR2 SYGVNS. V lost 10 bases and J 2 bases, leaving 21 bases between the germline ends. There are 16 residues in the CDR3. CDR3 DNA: TGTGCCACCGGATCCGCACAGGGTGGGGGCAATCAGCCCCAGCATTTT. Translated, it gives CATGSAQGGGNQPQHF.

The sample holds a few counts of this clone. In DNA form, the CDR3 reads TGTGCCAGCAGTCCGACAGGCCCCTCTGGGGCCAACGTCCTGACTTTC. Encoded protein: CASSPTGPSGANVLTF. V and J are TRBV4-2 and TRBJ2-6; D might be TRBD1 (6 bases). V was clipped by 6 bases and J by 0 bases, with 12 bases between them. The CDR3 has 16 residues. The germline V gene encodes CDR1 LGHNA and CDR2 YNFKEQ.

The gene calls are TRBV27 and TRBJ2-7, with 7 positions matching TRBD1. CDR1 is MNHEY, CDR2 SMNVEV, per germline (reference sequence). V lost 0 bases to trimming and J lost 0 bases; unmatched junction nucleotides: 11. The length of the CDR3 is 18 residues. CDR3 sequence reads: CASSLSGRGTLSSYEQYF. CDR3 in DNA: TGTGCCAGCAGTTTATCGGGCAGGGGGACACTGAGCTCCTACGAGCAGTACTTC.

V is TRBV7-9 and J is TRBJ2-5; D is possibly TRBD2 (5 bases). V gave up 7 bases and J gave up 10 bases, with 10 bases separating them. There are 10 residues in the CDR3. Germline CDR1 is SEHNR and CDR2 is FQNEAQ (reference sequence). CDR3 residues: CASTSEVQYF. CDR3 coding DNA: TGTGCCAGCACTTCGGAGGTCCAGTACTTC.

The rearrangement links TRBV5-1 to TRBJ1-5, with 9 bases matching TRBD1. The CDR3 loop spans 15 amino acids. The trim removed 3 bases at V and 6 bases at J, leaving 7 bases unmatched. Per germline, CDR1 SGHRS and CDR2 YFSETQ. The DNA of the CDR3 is TGCGCCAGCAGCTCCGGGACAGGGTCGGGTCAGCCCCAGCATTTT. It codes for CASSSGTGSGQPQHF. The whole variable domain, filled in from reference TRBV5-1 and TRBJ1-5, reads KAGVTQTPRYLIKTRGQQVTLSCSPISGHRSVSWYQQTPGQGLQFLFEYFSETQRNKGNFPGRFSGRQFSNSRSEMNVSTLELGDSALYLCASSSGTGSGQPQHFGDGTRLSIL.

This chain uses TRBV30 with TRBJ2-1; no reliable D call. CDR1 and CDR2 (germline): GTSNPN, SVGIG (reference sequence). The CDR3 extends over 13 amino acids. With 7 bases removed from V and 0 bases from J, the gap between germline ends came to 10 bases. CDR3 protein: CASAANSYNEQFF. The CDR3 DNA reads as TGTGCCTCAGCAGCGAACTCCTACAATGAGCAGTTCTTC. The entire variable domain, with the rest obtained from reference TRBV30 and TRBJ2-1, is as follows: SQTIHQWPATLVQPVGSPLSLECTVEGTSNPNLYWYRQAAGRGLQLLFYSVGIGQISSEVPQNLSASRPQDRQFILSSKKLLLSDSGFYLCASAANSYNEQFFGPGTRLTVL.

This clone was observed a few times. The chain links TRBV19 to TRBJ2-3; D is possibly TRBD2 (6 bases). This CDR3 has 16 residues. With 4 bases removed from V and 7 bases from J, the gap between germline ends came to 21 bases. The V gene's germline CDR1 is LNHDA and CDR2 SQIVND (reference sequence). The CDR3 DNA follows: TGTGCCAGTAGTACGGAGGCGGGACGCATAATCCATACGCAGTATTTT. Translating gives CASSTEAGRIIHTQYF.

The CDR3 DNA follows: TGCGCCAGCAGCCCCGGACAGGGTAATGAAAAACTGTTTTTT. Translation: CASSPGQGNEKLFF. The rearrangement uses TRBV4-3 and TRBJ1-4; 8 bases agree with TRBD1. The ends lost 4 bases at V and 4 bases at J; junction bases unmatched: 2. The CDR3 is made up of 14 amino acids. CDR1 and CDR2 from the germline V gene are LGHNA and YSLEER.

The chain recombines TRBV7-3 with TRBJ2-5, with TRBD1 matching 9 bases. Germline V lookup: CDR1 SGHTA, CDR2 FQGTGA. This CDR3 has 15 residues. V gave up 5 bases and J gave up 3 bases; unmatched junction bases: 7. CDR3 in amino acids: CASSRGTGFEETQYF. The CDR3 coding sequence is TGTGCCAGCAGCCGAGGGACAGGGTTTGAAGAGACCCAGTACTTC.

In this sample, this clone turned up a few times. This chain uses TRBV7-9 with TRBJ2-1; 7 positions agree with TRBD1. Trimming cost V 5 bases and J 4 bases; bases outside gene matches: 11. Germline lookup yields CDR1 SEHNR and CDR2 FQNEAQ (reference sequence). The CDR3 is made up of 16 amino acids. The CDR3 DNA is TGTGCCAGCAGCCACGCAGGGGGACAGAGATACAATGAGCAGTTCTTC. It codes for CASSHAGGQRYNEQFF.

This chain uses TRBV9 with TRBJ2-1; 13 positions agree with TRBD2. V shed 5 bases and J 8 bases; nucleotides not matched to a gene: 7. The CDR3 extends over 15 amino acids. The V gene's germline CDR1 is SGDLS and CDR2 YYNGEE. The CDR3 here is CASRGPGLAGDEQFF. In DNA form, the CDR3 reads TGTGCCAGCAGGGGGCCCGGACTAGCGGGAGATGAGCAGTTCTTC.

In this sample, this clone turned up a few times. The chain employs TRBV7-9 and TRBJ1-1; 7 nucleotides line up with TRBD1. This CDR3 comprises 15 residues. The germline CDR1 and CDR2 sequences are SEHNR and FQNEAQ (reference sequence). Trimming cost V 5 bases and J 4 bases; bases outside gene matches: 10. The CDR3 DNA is TGTGCCAGCAGCACCCACAGGGGAGGAGGCACTGAAGCTTTCTTT. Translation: CASSTHRGGGTEAFF.

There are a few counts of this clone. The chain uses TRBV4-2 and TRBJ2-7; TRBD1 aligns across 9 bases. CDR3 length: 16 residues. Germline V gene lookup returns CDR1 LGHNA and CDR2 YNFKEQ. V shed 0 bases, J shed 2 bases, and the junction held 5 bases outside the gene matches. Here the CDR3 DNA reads TGTGCCAGCAGCCAAGAATCGGGGACAGGGCCCTACGAGCAGTACTTC. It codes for CASSQESGTGPYEQYF.

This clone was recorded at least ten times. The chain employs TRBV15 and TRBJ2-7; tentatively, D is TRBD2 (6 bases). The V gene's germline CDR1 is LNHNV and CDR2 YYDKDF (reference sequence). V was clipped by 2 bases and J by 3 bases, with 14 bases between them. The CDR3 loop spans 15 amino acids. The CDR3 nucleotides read TGTGCCACCAGCAGAACCGGGACTCTCTACTACGAGCAGTACTTC. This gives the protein CATSRTGTLYYEQYF.

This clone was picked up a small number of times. CDR3 nucleotides: TGTGCCAGCAGGCCACAGGTCGGAGAGACCCAGTACTTC. Protein product: CASRPQVGETQYF. This sequence joins TRBV28 and TRBJ2-5; D perhaps matches TRBD1 (5 bases). The germline V and J ends were trimmed by 6 bases and 4 bases, with 12 bases remaining between them. The CDR3 length is 13 residues. Germline values: CDR1 MDHEN, CDR2 SYDVKM.

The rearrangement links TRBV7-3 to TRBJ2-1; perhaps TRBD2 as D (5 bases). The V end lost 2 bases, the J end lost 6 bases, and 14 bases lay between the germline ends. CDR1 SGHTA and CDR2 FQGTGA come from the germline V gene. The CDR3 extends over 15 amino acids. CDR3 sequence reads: CASSLSLDGGNEQFF. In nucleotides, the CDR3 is TGTGCCAGCAGCTTATCACTAGATGGTGGCAATGAGCAGTTCTTC.